Each of the 31 T cell receptor beta chains below was sequenced from the same sample in a study of blood T cells in healthy people across ages. With a J-beta primer mix and a sample-barcoded 5' primer, a second PCR ran roughly 7 to 11 cycles. MiXCR, run by TCRdb on the 5' RACE reads, gives a single entry per CDR3 protein. The data show more than 650,000 distinct CDR3 sequences, more than 25% seen once. In addition, the sample was reused for a study of T cells of mothers and their children.

Material for sequencing was blood. The receptors shown here come from a boy younger than 18 in good health.

This chain uses TRBV20-1 with TRBJ2-1, with TRBD2 matching 8 bases. The CDR3 is made up of 14 amino acids. Germline trimming cut 5 bases from V and 0 bases from J; bases unmatched to any gene: 3. Germline V CDR1 and CDR2: DFQATT, SNEGSKA (reference sequence). The chain's CDR3 is CSASAGGSYNEQFF. In nucleotides, the CDR3 is TGCAGTGCTTCGGCGGGGGGCTCCTACAATGAGCAGTTCTTC.

The rearrangement uses TRBV12-3 or TRBV12-4 and TRBJ2-6; D is tentatively TRBD1 or TRBD2 (5 bases each). CDR3 length equals 15 residues. Trimming left V 3 bases short and J 2 bases short, with 8 bases between. The CDR3 DNA follows: TGTGCCAGCAGTTTTGGGGACCCTGGGGCCAACGTCCTGACTTTC. Translated, it gives CASSFGDPGANVLTF.

This clonotype was observed a handful of times. The chain combines TRBV7-2 with TRBJ1-5, with a weak D call TRBD1 (6 bases). V lost 1 base, J lost 3 bases, and 13 bases lay in between. This CDR3 region has 16 residues. The germline CDR1 and CDR2 sequences are SGHTA and FQGNSA. The CDR3 region has the DNA TGTGCCAGCAGCTTAGGTGGGACATTCGTCAATCAGCCCCAGCATTTT. Its protein is CASSLGGTFVNQPQHF. Drawing the rest from reference TRBV7-2 and TRBJ1-5, the complete variable domain is GAGVSQSPSNKVTEKGKDVELRCDPISGHTALYWYRQSLGQGLEFLIYFQGNSAPDKSGLPSDRFSAERTGGSVSTLTIQRTQQEDSAVYLCASSLGGTFVNQPQHFGDGTRLSIL.

V is TRBV28 and J is TRBJ1-4, with D perhaps matching TRBD1 (6 bases). V was trimmed by 5 bases and J by 10 bases, leaving 17 bases between them. The CDR3 is made up of 14 amino acids. CDR1 and CDR2 (germline): MDHEN, SYDVKM. The CDR3 DNA reads as TGTGCCAGCAGTCCCCAGAGGGGGAAGGGAAAACTGTTTTTT. Protein sequence: CASSPQRGKGKLFF. Drawing the rest from reference TRBV28 and TRBJ1-4, the complete variable domain is DVKVTQSSRYLVKRTGEKVFLECVQDMDHENMFWYRQDPGLGLRLIYFSYDVKMKEKGDIPEGYSVSREKKERFSLILESASTNQTSMYLCASSPQRGKGKLFFGSGTQLSVL.

The genes are TRBV18 and TRBJ2-1, with TRBD2 identical over 11 bases. Per germline, CDR1 KGHSH and CDR2 LQKENI. V trimming: 3 bases; J trimming: 10 bases; junction bases outside the gene matches: 11. The CDR3 consists of 16 residues. CDR3 nucleotides: TGTGCCAGCTCACCTACTACTAGCGGGGGAGAAGGCGAGCAGTTCTTC. Its protein product is CASSPTTSGGEGEQFF.

This clonotype was seen only a few times. The V and J genes are TRBV7-8 and TRBJ2-5; D is unclear. Looked up from germline, CDR1 is SGHVS and CDR2 is FQNEAQ. CDR3 length equals 15 residues. V was shortened by 6 bases and J by 4 bases, with 18 bases between the two germline ends. The CDR3 loop is CASSLLGRRAETQYF. The CDR3 nucleotides are TGTGCCAGCAGTCTCCTCGGTAGGCGTGCAGAGACCCAGTACTTC.

As concerns this clonotype: Mismatch with germline at one junction end may stem from a read error. In nucleotides, the CDR3 is TGTGCCAGCAGCCAAGTCCCGCTAGCGGGGGGGCACTACGATGAGCAGTTCTTC. Translation: CASSQVPLAGGHYDEQFF. The chain carries TRBV3-1 and TRBJ2-1; 12 bases line up with TRBD2. The germline gives CDR1 LGHDT, CDR2 YNNKEL (reference sequence). The CDR3 spans 18 residues.

The rearrangement links TRBV7-9 to TRBJ2-7; a weak D match, TRBD2 (7 bases). The CDR3 spans 16 residues. The V and J ends lost 0 bases and 0 bases respectively, with 12 bases between them. CDR1 and CDR2 (germline): SEHNR, FQNEAQ (reference sequence). The CDR3 sequence is CASSLAGAGASYEQYF. The CDR3 coding sequence is TGTGCCAGCAGCTTAGCCGGTGCGGGGGCCTCCTACGAGCAGTACTTC.

The chain carries TRBV20-1 and TRBJ2-1; TRBD2 matches at 7 bases. The CDR3 totals 14 residues. Germline lookup yields CDR1 DFQATT and CDR2 SNEGSKA (reference sequence). V lost 7 bases and J lost 7; bases outside the gene matches: 13. The CDR3 loop reads CSVPGPLATNEQFF. In DNA form, the CDR3 reads TGCAGTGTCCCAGGACCACTAGCGACGAATGAGCAGTTCTTC.

The chain has TRBV20-1 and TRBJ2-5, with 11 bases aligning to TRBD2. This CDR3 comprises 14 residues. The trim removed 4 bases at V and 3 bases at J, leaving 4 bases unmatched. Germline lookup yields CDR1 DFQATT and CDR2 SNEGSKA (reference sequence). CDR3 amino acids: CSAKGSGGEETQYF. Here the CDR3 DNA reads TGCAGTGCTAAGGGTAGCGGGGGGGAAGAGACCCAGTACTTC.

The V call is TRBV7-2, the J call TRBJ1-4; a weak D match, TRBD1 (6 bases). Germline-derived CDR1 and CDR2 are SGHTA and FQGNSA. The CDR3 consists of 15 residues. Trimming took off 5 bases at V and 5 bases at J, with 15 bases between the two ends. In nucleotides, the CDR3 is TGTGCCAGCAGCCCAGGGGTGACGAAAAATGAAAAACTGTTTTTT. Protein product: CASSPGVTKNEKLFF.

On this clonotype itself: A junction end diverges from the germline sequence, so it may reflect a read error. The chain has TRBV20-1 and TRBJ1-2; 7 nucleotides align to TRBD1. CDR3 length: 12 residues. The germline CDR1 and CDR2 sequences are DFQATT and SNEGSKA (reference sequence). CDR3 DNA: TGCAGTGCTAGCCCACAGGGGCATGGCCACACCTTC. Translated: CSASPQGHGHTF.

J is TRBJ1-6 and V is TRBV25-1; no clear D. The V end lost 3 bases, the J end lost 11 bases, and 17 bases lay between the germline ends. Per the germline V gene, CDR1 is MGHDK and CDR2 is SYGVNS. The CDR3 sequence is 15 residues long. CDR3 sequence reads: CASSDSQRRGAPLHF. In DNA, the CDR3 is TGTGCCAGCAGTGATAGCCAGAGGCGTGGGGCACCCCTCCACTTT.

The chain links TRBV6-2 or TRBV6-3 to TRBJ2-4; D remains ambiguous. Germline loops: CDR1 MNHEY, CDR2 SVGEGT. The length of the CDR3 is 13 residues. V was trimmed by 5 bases and J by 9 bases, leaving 14 bases between them. The CDR3 loop is CASSNWYEIIQYF. DNA for the CDR3: TGTGCCAGCAGTAACTGGTATGAAATCATTCAGTACTTC.

The chain combines TRBV2 with TRBJ2-1; D possibly corresponds to TRBD2 (6 bases). Germline CDR1 SNHLY, CDR2 FYNNEI. This CDR3 region has 14 residues. With 8 bases removed from V and 8 bases from J, the gap between germline ends came to 19 bases. CDR3 sequence reads: CASRGPGDVDEQFF. The CDR3 nucleotides read TGTGCCAGCCGGGGTCCGGGGGACGTAGATGAGCAGTTCTTC.

This clonotype was found a few times. DNA for the CDR3: TGCGCCAGCAGCTTGAGCATGGCGAGGGGCTACACCTTC. This sequence encodes CASSLSMARGYTF. The J gene is TRBJ1-2, the V gene TRBV5-1; D call uncertain. V was shortened by 1 base and J by 8 bases, with 12 bases between the two germline ends. The CDR3 is 13 amino acids. The germline V gene encodes CDR1 SGHRS and CDR2 YFSETQ.

Written as DNA, the CDR3 is TGCAGTGCCCCAACCCGGACAGCGAGCTCCTACAATGAGCAGTTCTTC. Translating gives CSAPTRTASSYNEQFF. The rearrangement links TRBV20-1 to TRBJ2-1; D may be TRBD1 (6 bases). V dropped 6 bases and J dropped 0 bases, with 18 bases sitting between them. The CDR3 consists of 16 residues. Germline CDR1 and CDR2: DFQATT and SNEGSKA (reference sequence).

This clonotype was observed a handful of times. The chain joins TRBV10-3 to TRBJ2-1; no reliable D call. Trimming took off 8 bases at V and 5 bases at J, with 19 bases between the two ends. The CDR3 is made up of 15 amino acids. CDR1 and CDR2 from the germline V gene are ENHRY and SYGVKD. The CDR3 DNA reads TGTGCCATCCGCTTTACAGACAACCCAAACAATGAGCAGTTCTTC. It translates to CAIRFTDNPNNEQFF.

This clonotype was detected many times. The chain carries TRBV5-1 and TRBJ2-5, with 10 bases identical to TRBD1. Germline V gene data show CDR1 as SGHRS and CDR2 as YFSETQ. V lost 4 bases to trimming and J lost 5 bases; unmatched junction nucleotides: 8. The CDR3 has 15 residues. For the CDR3, the DNA is TGCGCCAGCAGCCGACCGGGACAGGGGCTTGAGACCCAGTACTTC. This codes for CASSRPGQGLETQYF.

The genes are TRBV6-1 and TRBJ2-3; 10 nucleotides match TRBD2. V was pared by 0 bases and J by 2 bases, with 5 bases of the junction left unmatched. Germline lookup yields CDR1 MNHNS and CDR2 SASEGT. The CDR3 totals 17 residues. The CDR3 sequence: CASSEAGLAVITDTQYF. For the CDR3, the DNA is TGTGCCAGCAGTGAAGCCGGACTAGCGGTAATCACAGATACGCAGTATTTT.

V and J are TRBV20-1 and TRBJ1-3, with TRBD1 matching 8 bases. The CDR3 covers 16 residues. Trimming took 6 bases from V and 0 from J; bases not matched to a gene: 10. CDR1 DFQATT and CDR2 SNEGSKA come from the germline V gene (reference sequence). Here the CDR3 reads CSATDRALSSGNTIYF. In DNA form, the CDR3 reads TGCAGTGCAACGGACAGGGCCCTTAGCTCTGGAAACACCATATATTTT.

The chain employs TRBV29-1 and TRBJ2-4; D may be TRBD2 (5 bases). V gave up 6 bases and J gave up 0 bases, with 27 bases separating them. The CDR3 has 19 residues. Germline CDR1 reads SQVTM; CDR2 reads ANQGSEA. CDR3 residues: CSVRGFADPRGIAKNIQYF. For the CDR3, the DNA is TGCAGCGTGCGTGGGTTCGCGGACCCCCGGGGAATAGCCAAAAACATTCAGTACTTC.

This clonotype was found a few times. V gene TRBV20-1 combines with J gene TRBJ2-3, with 7 nucleotides matching TRBD1. The germline CDR1 and CDR2 sequences are DFQATT and SNEGSKA (reference sequence). This CDR3 is built from 15 residues. Losses at the gene ends were 1 base for V and 2 bases for J; bases not matched to a gene: 6. The CDR3 DNA reads as TGCAGTGCTAGAGGGACGGGACAGATCACAGATACGCAGTATTTT. This sequence encodes CSARGTGQITDTQYF.

The V call is TRBV29-1, the J call TRBJ2-7; 7 positions match TRBD1. V was pared by 3 bases and J by 4 bases, with 3 bases of the junction left unmatched. There are 12 residues in the CDR3. Germline assignment: CDR1 SQVTM and CDR2 ANQGSEA. The CDR3 nucleotides read TGCAGCGTTGATAGGGGGCAATACGAGCAGTACTTC. This gives the protein CSVDRGQYEQYF.

The DNA of the CDR3 is TGTGCCAGCATGATCCCCGTCCATTCCGCGCAAGAGACCCAGTACTTC. Amino acids: CASMIPVHSAQETQYF. This chain uses TRBV5-5 with TRBJ2-5; D call uncertain. The CDR3 runs to 16 residues. V lost 6 bases and J lost 2, with 20 bases in between. The germline CDR1 and CDR2 sequences are SGHKS and YYEKEE (reference sequence).

This clonotype was counted many times. V is TRBV11-2 and J is TRBJ2-7, with no clear D. The germline CDR1 and CDR2 sequences are SGHAT and FQNNGV. This CDR3 spans 12 amino acids. The ends were cut back, 5 bases at V and 0 bases at J, with 5 bases in the middle. This CDR3 reads CASSLHSYEQYF. The DNA for the CDR3 is TGTGCCAGCAGCCTTCACTCCTACGAGCAGTACTTC.

CDR3 bases: TGTGCCAGCTTCCCAAATTTCGACAGGGCCAACTATGGCTACACCTTC. The encoded protein is CASFPNFDRANYGYTF. The chain uses TRBV6-5 and TRBJ1-2, with 7 bases lining up with TRBD1. V lost 8 bases and J lost 2; bases outside the gene matches: 14. This CDR3 contains 16 residues. In germline, CDR1 is MNHEY, CDR2 SVGAGI.

This chain connects TRBV29-1 to TRBJ1-2, with 11 bases identical to TRBD1. This CDR3 comprises 14 residues. With 6 bases clipped from V and 5 bases from J, the junction kept 8 bases outside the gene matches. The germline V gene encodes CDR1 SQVTM and CDR2 ANQGSEA. The CDR3 spells CSVDRGQGAYGYTF. Written as DNA, the CDR3 is TGCAGCGTGGATAGAGGACAGGGGGCATATGGCTACACCTTC.

CDR3 loop: CASSLEQGLGEKLFF. For the CDR3, the DNA is TGCGCCAGCAGCTTGGAACAGGGACTAGGTGAAAAACTGTTTTTT. The V gene is TRBV5-1, the J gene TRBJ1-4; perhaps TRBD1 as D (6 bases). V dropped 0 bases and J dropped 7 bases, with 13 bases sitting between them. The CDR3 is 15 amino acids. Germline-derived CDR1 and CDR2 are SGHRS and YFSETQ.

The gene calls are TRBV7-2 and TRBJ2-2, with 8 bases matching TRBD2. The CDR3 contains 15 residues. Trimming removed 5 bases from V and 3 bases from J; junction bases left unmatched: 5. CDR1 and CDR2 from the germline V gene are SGHTA and FQGNSA. The CDR3 reads CASSAVLADTGELFF. CDR3 coding DNA: TGTGCCAGCAGCGCGGTACTAGCGGACACCGGGGAGCTGTTTTTT.

At least ten counts were recorded for this clonotype. The chain links TRBV10-3 to TRBJ2-2; D is undetermined. Looked up from germline, CDR1 is ENHRY and CDR2 is SYGVKD. The CDR3 loop spans 14 amino acids. V gave up 7 bases and J gave up 3 bases, with 12 bases separating them. The DNA for the CDR3 is TGTGCCATCAAGTTCGGATCGGACACCGGGGAGCTGTTTTTT. Amino acid sequence: CAIKFGSDTGELFF.